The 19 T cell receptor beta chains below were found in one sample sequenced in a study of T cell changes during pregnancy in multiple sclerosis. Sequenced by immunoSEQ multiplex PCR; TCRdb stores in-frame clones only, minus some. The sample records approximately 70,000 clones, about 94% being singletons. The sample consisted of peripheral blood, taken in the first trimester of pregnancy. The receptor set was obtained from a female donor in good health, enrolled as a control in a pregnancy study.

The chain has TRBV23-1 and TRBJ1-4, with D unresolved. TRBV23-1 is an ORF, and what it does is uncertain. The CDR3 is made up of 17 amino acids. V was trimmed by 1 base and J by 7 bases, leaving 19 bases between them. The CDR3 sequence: CASSQFLCGSDGEKLFF. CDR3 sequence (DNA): TGCGCCAGCAGTCAATTCCTTTGCGGGTCGGATGGTGAAAAACTGTTTTTT.

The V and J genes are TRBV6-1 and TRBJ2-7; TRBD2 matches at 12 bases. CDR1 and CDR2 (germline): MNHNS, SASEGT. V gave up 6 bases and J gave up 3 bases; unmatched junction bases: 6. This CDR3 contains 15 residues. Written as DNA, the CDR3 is TGTGCCAGCAGAGAGGGACTAGCGGGCCACTACGAGCAGTACTTC. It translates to CASREGLAGHYEQYF.

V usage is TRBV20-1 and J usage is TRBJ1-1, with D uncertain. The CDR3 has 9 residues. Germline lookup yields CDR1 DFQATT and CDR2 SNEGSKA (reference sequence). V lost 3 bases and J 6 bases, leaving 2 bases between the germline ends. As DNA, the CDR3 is TGCAGTGCTAGCTCTGAAGCTTTCTTT. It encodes CSASSEAFF.

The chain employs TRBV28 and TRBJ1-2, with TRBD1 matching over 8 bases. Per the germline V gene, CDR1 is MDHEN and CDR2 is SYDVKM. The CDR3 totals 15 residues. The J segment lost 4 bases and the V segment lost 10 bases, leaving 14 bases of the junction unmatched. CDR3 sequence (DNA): TGTGCCACGATGATAGGGCAGGGGGCCATCTATGGCTACACCTTC. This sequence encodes CATMIGQGAIYGYTF.

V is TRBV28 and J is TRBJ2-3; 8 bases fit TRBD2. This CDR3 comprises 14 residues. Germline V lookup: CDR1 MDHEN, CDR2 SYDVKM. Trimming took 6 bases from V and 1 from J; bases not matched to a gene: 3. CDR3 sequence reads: CASRGAGGTDTQYF. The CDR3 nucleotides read TGTGCCAGCAGGGGAGCGGGAGGCACAGATACGCAGTATTTT.

The CDR3 sequence is CASSVFTSSYNEQFF. The CDR3 DNA sequence: TGTGCCAGCAGTGTTTTTACTAGCTCCTACAATGAGCAGTTCTTC. The V call is TRBV2, the J call TRBJ2-1; perhaps TRBD2 as D (5 bases). The CDR3 is made up of 15 amino acids. Germline V CDR1 and CDR2: SNHLY, FYNNEI. Trimming stripped 4 bases from V and 0 bases from J, with 10 bases between.

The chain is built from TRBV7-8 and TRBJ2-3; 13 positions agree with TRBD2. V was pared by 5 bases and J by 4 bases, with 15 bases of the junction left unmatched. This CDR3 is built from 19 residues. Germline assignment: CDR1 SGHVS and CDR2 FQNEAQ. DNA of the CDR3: TGTGCCAGCAGCACCGGACACGTCACTAGCGGGAGGGCCGCAGATACGCAGTATTTT. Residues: CASSTGHVTSGRAADTQYF. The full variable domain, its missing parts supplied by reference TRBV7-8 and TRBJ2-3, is GAGVSQSPRYKVAKRGQDVALRCDPISGHVSLFWYQQALGQGPEFLTYFQNEAQLDKSGLPSDRFFAERPEGSVSTLKIQRTQQEDSAVYLCASSTGHVTSGRAADTQYFGPGTRLTVL.

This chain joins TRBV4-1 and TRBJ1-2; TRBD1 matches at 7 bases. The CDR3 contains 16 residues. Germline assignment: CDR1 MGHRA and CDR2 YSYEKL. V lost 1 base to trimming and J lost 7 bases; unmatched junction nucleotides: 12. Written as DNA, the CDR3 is TGCGCCAGCAGCCAAGGGCGAGGGGGCAGGTTTGGTGGCTACACCTTC. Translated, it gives CASSQGRGGRFGGYTF.

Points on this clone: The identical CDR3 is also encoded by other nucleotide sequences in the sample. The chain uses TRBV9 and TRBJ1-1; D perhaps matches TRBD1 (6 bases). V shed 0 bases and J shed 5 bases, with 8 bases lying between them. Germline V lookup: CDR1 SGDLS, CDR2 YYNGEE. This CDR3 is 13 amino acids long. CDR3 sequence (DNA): TGTGCCAGCAGCGTAGGTGGACAGACTGAAGCTTTCTTT. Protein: CASSVGGQTEAFF.

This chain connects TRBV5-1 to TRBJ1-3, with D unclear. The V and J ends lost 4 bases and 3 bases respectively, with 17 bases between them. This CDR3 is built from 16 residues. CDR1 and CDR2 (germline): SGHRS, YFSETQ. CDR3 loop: CASSKGLDVNGNTIYF. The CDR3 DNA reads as TGCGCCAGCAGCAAAGGACTGGACGTAAATGGAAACACCATATATTTT. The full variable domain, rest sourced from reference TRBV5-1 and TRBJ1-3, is KAGVTQTPRYLIKTRGQQVTLSCSPISGHRSVSWYQQTPGQGLQFLFEYFSETQRNKGNFPGRFSGRQFSNSRSEMNVSTLELGDSALYLCASSKGLDVNGNTIYFGEGSWLTVV.

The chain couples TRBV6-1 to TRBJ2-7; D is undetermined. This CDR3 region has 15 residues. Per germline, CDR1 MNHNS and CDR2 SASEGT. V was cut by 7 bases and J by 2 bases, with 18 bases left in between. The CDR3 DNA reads TGTGCCAGCACCCCGATACCGGTCCTAACCTACGAGCAGTACTTC. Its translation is CASTPIPVLTYEQYF.

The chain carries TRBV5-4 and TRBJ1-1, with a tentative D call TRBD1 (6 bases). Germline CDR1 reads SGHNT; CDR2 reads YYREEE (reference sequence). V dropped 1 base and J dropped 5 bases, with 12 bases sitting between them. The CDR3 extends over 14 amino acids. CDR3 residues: CASSLSGAGTEAFF. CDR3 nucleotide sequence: TGTGCCAGCAGCTTGTCAGGGGCCGGTACTGAAGCTTTCTTT.

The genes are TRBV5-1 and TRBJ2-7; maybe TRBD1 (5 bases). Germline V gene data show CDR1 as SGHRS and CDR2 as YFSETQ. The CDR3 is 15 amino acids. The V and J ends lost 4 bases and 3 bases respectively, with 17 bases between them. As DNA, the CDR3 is TGCGCCAGCAGCCAACAGCCCACAGGAAACTACGAGCAGTACTTC. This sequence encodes CASSQQPTGNYEQYF.

CDR3 protein: CASSLALANTLPGELFF. The CDR3, as DNA: TGTGCCAGCAGCTTAGCCCTTGCCAACACCCTTCCCGGGGAGCTGTTTTTT. The chain uses TRBV7-9 and TRBJ2-2; D gene unclear. Trimming took 0 bases from V and 6 from J, leaving 17 bases between them. The CDR3 is 17 residues long. Germline V gene sequence: CDR1 SEHNR, CDR2 FQNEAQ (reference sequence).

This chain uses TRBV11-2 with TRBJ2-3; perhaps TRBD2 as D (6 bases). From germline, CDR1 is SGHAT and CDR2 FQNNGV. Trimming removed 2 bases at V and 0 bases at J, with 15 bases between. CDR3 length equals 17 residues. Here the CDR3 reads CASSLSAPGTSTDTQYF. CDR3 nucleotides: TGTGCCAGCAGCTTAAGCGCCCCCGGGACTAGCACAGATACGCAGTATTTT.

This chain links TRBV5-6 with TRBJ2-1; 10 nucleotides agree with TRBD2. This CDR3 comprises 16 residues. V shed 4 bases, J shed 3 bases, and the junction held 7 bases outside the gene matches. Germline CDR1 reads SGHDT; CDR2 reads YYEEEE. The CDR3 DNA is TGTGCCAGCAGCACGTCTAGCGGGAGCCGCTACAATGAGCAGTTCTTC. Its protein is CASSTSSGSRYNEQFF.

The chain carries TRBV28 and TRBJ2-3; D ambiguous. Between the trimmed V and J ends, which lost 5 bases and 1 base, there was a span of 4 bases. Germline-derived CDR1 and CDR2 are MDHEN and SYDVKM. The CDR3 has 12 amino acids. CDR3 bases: TGTGCCAGCAGTGCGCGCACAGATACGCAGTATTTT. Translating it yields CASSARTDTQYF.

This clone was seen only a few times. The CDR3 loop is CASSEWLQPQHF. In DNA, the CDR3 is TGTGCCAGCAGTGAATGGCTTCAGCCCCAGCATTTT. J is TRBJ1-5 and V is TRBV6-1; D is ambiguous. The CDR3 loop spans 12 amino acids. V lost 2 bases to trimming and J lost 6 bases, with 5 bases between them. CDR1 and CDR2 (germline): MNHNS, SASEGT.

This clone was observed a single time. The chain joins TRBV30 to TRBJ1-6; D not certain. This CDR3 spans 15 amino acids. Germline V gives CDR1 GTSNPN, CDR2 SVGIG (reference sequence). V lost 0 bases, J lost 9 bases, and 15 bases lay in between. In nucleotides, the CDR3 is TGTGCCTGGAGTGTAATCCAGGTCATGGCTTCACCCCTCCACTTT. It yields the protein CAWSVIQVMASPLHF.